The entry below gives a single TCR beta chain sequence along with its context. Its antigen target is currently unknown. Base qualities are not at hand, and no much larger clone is one base apart. The CDR3 contains 15 residues, cysteine and phenylalanine counted. The retained sequence is limited to the CDR3, 45 bases, with the frame set at the first base. According to the germline V gene, CDR1 reads SGHDN and CDR2 reads FVKESK. The germline V end is reduced by 4 bases and the J end by 3 bases; junction bases left unmatched: 7. TCRbeta CDR3 regions were amplified from genomic DNA by means of the immunoSEQ Assay, a bias-controlled multiplex PCR. The authors processed their data as follows. The number of nucleated cells in each sample was estimated from the amplification of reference gene primers within the assay. To quantify the absolute abundance of each unique TCRbeta CDR3 rearrangement, sequence reads were collapsed and filtered. Productive Simpson clonality was computed per sample as the square root of Simpson's diversity index over productive rearrangements. TCRdb re-hosts the immuneACCESS table, in-frame sequences only. Its copies lack some clones; in the studies checked, an unresolved V gene accounts for under half of them, and the cause for the rest is not known. D and trimming were read from the DNA, whereas the V and J calls and clone size are those reported in that table. The sample includes roughly 50,000 clones, with about 90% observed a single time. The ten most abundant clones make up about 7.3% of the sample.

These data originate in a study of blood T cell repertoires in COVID-19 (dated by TCRdb to 2018 to 2021). For context, the study as a whole: Collaborator samples came from the United States, Italy and Spain and covered acute and convalescent phases of COVID-19. The material from the prospective study consisted of cDNA or gDNA derived from T cells, B-cell-depleted T cells, or PBMCs. Where available, HLA class I and class II types were taken from metadata supplied by the sample provider and were not determined by assay-based typing. A freely available public database, intended as a resource for researchers studying the immune response to SARS-CoV-2, is where the repertoires were released. Subjects who had been exposed to COVID-19, were actively infected with it, or had recovered from it provided the deeply sampled blood TCRbeta repertoires that made up the dataset. Nearly every sample came with metadata listing a de-identified subject ID, COVID-19 status, age in years and sex. Samples came from the ongoing ImmuneRACE study (first 160 participants) plus 1,254 subjects from 6 global collaborators.

Study-level results and caveats: Clinical and demographic metadata were provided uncurated, with the amount varying by source and participant.

Collaborating institutions collected whole blood in K2EDTA tubes following their own protocols. For TCRbeta analysis, collaborator samples were shipped as frozen whole blood, as isolated PBMCs, or as DNA extracted from either sample type. What was sequenced was peripheral blood. In this chain, TRBV14 is recombined with TRBJ1-2, with 8 middle bases fitting TRBD1. The TCR sequence derives from a man between 50 and 59 years old with acute or convalescent COVID-19. The CDR3 in this case is CASSRMSQGDYGYTF. The nucleotides read TGTGCCAGCAGCCGAATGTCACAGGGGGACTATGGCTACACCTTC.